Included here is one T cell receptor (beta chain) sequence, with context. Profiling relied on immunoSEQ multiplex PCR, and the TCRdb table lists in-frame clones only, not all of them. The sample lists fewer than 500,000 clones; roughly 89% were seen once. Treatment specified: roughly 19 received Ad26.COV2.S at low or high dose, single or two shots; roughly five received placebo; per-sample allocation not given. Repertoires come from day 63 after the first vaccine or placebo injection. An adult aged 18-55 years in Boston served as the donor. Expression of Wuhan-strain SARS-CoV-2 spike came from the Ad26 vector that formed the vaccine. The germline gives CDR1 KGHDR, CDR2 SFDVKD. The J segment lost 2 bases and the V segment lost 5 bases, leaving 5 bases of the junction unmatched. The CDR3 has 16 residues. These data belong to a study of Ad26.COV2.S vaccination and SARS-CoV-2 variants.

This TCR was sampled from a person between 18 and 60 years old who received the Ad26.COV2.S COVID-19 vaccine or a placebo. The chain links TRBV24-1 to TRBJ2-2, with 9 bases that match TRBD1. The sequencing here drew on peripheral blood, taken in a trial of Ad26.COV2.S vaccine versus placebo. This chain's CDR3 is CATSALGQGNTGELFF. CDR3 sequence (DNA): TGTGCCACCAGTGCCCTGGGACAGGGCAACACCGGGGAGCTGTTTTTT.